This is a list of T cell receptor beta chains from one sample in a study of OX40 agonist ivuxolimab in advanced cancers. Assay used: immunoSEQ multiplex PCR; TCRdb lists only in-frame clones, some missing. The table records roughly 56,000 clones, 80% to 90% of them present only once. The material sequenced was CD4+ or CD8+ T cells sorted from blood, taken in a trial of the OX40 agonist ivuxolimab. These receptors were obtained from an adult with an advanced solid tumor such as melanoma, head and neck, liver or kidney cancer. Both conserved end residues are part of each CDR3. The order of the fields is clone size, J gene, V gene, D gene, CDR3 DNA, CDR3 protein. The D gene is left open where the match is weak. Size is stated for part of the rows, as once, few or many counts, or as a class when the clone is expanded.

NA	TRBJ1-2	TRBV7-9	NA	TGTGCCAGCAGCTTAGTGGCCTTGGATGGCTACACCTTC	CASSLVALDGYTF
NA	TRBJ1-4	TRBV6-6	NA	TGTGCCAGCAGTTACTCTTCAGAAACTGAAAAACTGTTTTTT	CASSYSSETEKLFF
NA	TRBJ2-7	TRBV10-1	NA	TGCGCCAGCGGACCTTCAGGTGACTACGAGCAGTACTTC	CASGPSGDYEQYF
NA	TRBJ2-7	TRBV18	NA	TGTGCCAGCTCACCACTCGCAGGGAAGTTGTCCTACGAGCAGTACTTC	CASSPLAGKLSYEQYF
NA	TRBJ2-2	TRBV19	TRBD2	TGTGCCAGTAGCCTAGCGGGTTTTTCGGGCGGGGAGCTGTTTTTT	CASSLAGFSGGELFF
NA	TRBJ2-3	TRBV4-3	TRBD2	TGCGCCAGCAGCCAAGGGACGGGAGGGGATACGCAGTATTTT	CASSQGTGGDTQYF
NA	TRBJ2-7	TRBV30	TRBD1	TGTGCCTGGAGTGTCGGGACAGGGGGCCGCTACGAGCAGTACTTC	CAWSVGTGGRYEQYF
NA	TRBJ1-1	TRBV12-5	NA	TGTGCTAGTGGCCAACGGCGTTATGAAGCTTTCTTT	CASGQRRYEAFF
NA	TRBJ2-5	TRBV27	NA	TGTGCCAGCAGTTGGGGAGAGACCCAGTACTTC	CASSWGETQYF
NA	TRBJ2-1	TRBV4-3	TRBD2	TGCGCCAGCAGCCAAGATTCACTAGCGGGAGTAAATGAGCAGTTCTTC	CASSQDSLAGVNEQFF
NA	TRBJ2-4	TRBV4-3	NA	TGCGCCAGCAGCCAAGATGGAAGGGGCATTCAGTACTTC	CASSQDGRGIQYF
few	TRBJ2-3	TRBV7-2	NA	TGTGCCAGCAGCCGATATAGCGGTTCTAGCACAGATACGCAGTATTTT	CASSRYSGSSTDTQYF
NA	TRBJ2-7	TRBV5-1	NA	TGCGCCAGCAGCTTGTATGGATCAGATAAGCTGGGCTACGAGCAGTACTTC	CASSLYGSDKLGYEQYF
NA	TRBJ2-3	TRBV4-1	NA	TGCGCCAGCAGCCACCCACTCTCTAGTGTTCCGGCGCAGTATTTT	CASSHPLSSVPAQYF
NA	TRBJ2-1	TRBV7-7	NA	TGTGCTAGCAGCTTAGAGGTGTTGGTTGAGCAGTTCTTC	CASSLEVLVEQFF
NA	TRBJ2-2	TRBV19	NA	TGTGCCAGTGCTAAAGTATGGGGAGAGAACACCGGGGAGCTGTTTTTT	CASAKVWGENTGELFF
NA	TRBJ2-3	TRBV5-4	TRBD1	TGTGCCAGCAGTTTGGCGGGACAGGGGGCAGATACGCAGTATTTT	CASSLAGQGADTQYF
once	TRBJ2-5	TRBV9	NA	TGTGCCAGCAGCGTAGGACCGTCATTGCAAGAGACCCAGTACTTC	CASSVGPSLQETQYF
NA	TRBJ1-5	TRBV28	TRBD1	TGTGCCAGCAGTCTGGACTACAGGGGCGAGAATCAGCCCCAGCATTTT	CASSLDYRGENQPQHF
NA	TRBJ2-7	TRBV5-4	TRBD2	TGTGCCAGCAGCTTGGACCCTAGCGGGAGAGCTGGCGAGCAGTACTTC	CASSLDPSGRAGEQYF
NA	TRBJ2-5	TRBV7-7	TRBD1	TGTGCTAGCAGCTCCTTGACAGGGAGAGAGACCCAGTACTTC	CASSSLTGRETQYF
once	TRBJ2-1	TRBV7-2	TRBD2	TGTGCCAGCAGCCCCCAAGCGGGGGCGCAGTACAATGAGCAGTTCTTC	CASSPQAGAQYNEQFF
NA	TRBJ2-5	TRBV2	TRBD1	TGTGCCAGCAGGGTACCGACAGGGAGTAGTGGTGAGACCCAGTACTTC	CASRVPTGSSGETQYF
NA	TRBJ2-3	TRBV5-4	NA	TGTGCCAGCCTAACAGCCGGCACAGATACGCAGTATTTT	CASLTAGTDTQYF
NA	TRBJ2-3	TRBV7-9	TRBD2	TGTGCCAGCAGCCCGAGCGGGAGTGTAGATACGCAGTATTTT	CASSPSGSVDTQYF
NA	TRBJ2-1	TRBV10-3	NA	TGTGCCATCAGTGGGGAACTATTCAACTCCTACAATGAGCAGTTCTTC	CAISGELFNSYNEQFF
few	TRBJ2-7	TRBV14	NA	TGTGCCAGCAGCCAAGGGAGCAGGGCCCCTCAGTACTTC	CASSQGSRAPQYF
NA	TRBJ2-7	TRBV7-9	NA	TGTGCCAGCAGCTTAAGTGGTAGCGCCTCCTACGAGCAGTACTTC	CASSLSGSASYEQYF